This T cell receptor (beta chain) appears in the sequencing data of a study of neurological immune-mediated disorders. The starting material, 2 million PBMCs stored at -80 C, gave rise to the unsorted libraries. This CDR3 contains 14 residues. Germline CDR1 reads MDHEN; CDR2 reads SYDVKM. Trimming took 2 bases from V and 4 from J, leaving 11 bases between them. This clonotype was seen many times. The making of cDNA relied on 5'RACE with 10-nucleotide random UMIs. TCRdb analysed the 5' RACE reads with MiXCR anew, one entry per CDR3 protein. The sample lists 40,000 or so distinct CDR3 sequences, 14% occurring once.

The receptor's source is a woman aged 50 to 60 with HTLV-1-associated myelopathy (HAM/TSP). The sequencing sample was made of PBMCs. The gene calls are TRBV28 and TRBJ1-2; no clear D gene. The CDR3 here is CASSLPPPGYGYTF. As DNA, the CDR3 is TGTGCCAGCAGTTTACCCCCCCCCGGCTATGGCTACACCTTC.